The next 20 T cell receptor beta chains were all read from a single sample in a study of blood T cell repertoires in COVID-19. TCRdb keeps only in-frame clones here, not all; method: immunoSEQ multiplex PCR. Of about 150,000 clones listed, around three quarters are singletons. The material sequenced was peripheral blood. These receptor sequences come from a man in his 60s with acute or convalescent COVID-19.

The rearrangement uses TRBV19 and TRBJ1-5; TRBD1 matches at 7 bases. The germline CDR1 and CDR2 sequences are LNHDA and SQIVND (reference sequence). This CDR3 contains 14 residues. The ends lost 7 bases at V and 3 bases at J; junction bases unmatched: 6. In DNA form, the CDR3 reads TGTGCCAGTACCTTGGGACAGAACAATCAGCCCCAGCATTTT. Protein: CASTLGQNNQPQHF. The whole variable domain, filled in from reference TRBV19 and TRBJ1-5, reads DGGITQSPKYLFRKEGQNVTLSCEQNLNHDAMYWYRQDPGQGLRLIYYSQIVNDFQKGDIAEGYSVSREKKESFPLTVTSAQKNPTAFYLCASTLGQNNQPQHFGDGTRLSIL.

This clone was detected ten times or more. This chain connects TRBV28 to TRBJ1-3; a possible D gene is TRBD1 (6 bases). V was clipped by 9 bases and J by 1 base, with 13 bases between them. The CDR3 has 14 residues. Germline loops: CDR1 MDHEN, CDR2 SYDVKM. The CDR3 sequence is CASEGGASGNTIYF. DNA of the CDR3: TGTGCCAGTGAAGGGGGAGCGTCTGGAAACACCATATATTTT.

This chain uses TRBV15 with TRBJ2-5; D may be TRBD1 (5 bases). V was trimmed by 1 base and J by 3 bases, leaving 9 bases between them. Germline V gene data show CDR1 as LNHNV and CDR2 as YYDKDF (reference sequence). The CDR3 loop spans 14 amino acids. CDR3 sequence: CATSRARQKETQYF. DNA of the CDR3: TGTGCCACCAGCAGAGCAAGACAGAAAGAGACCCAGTACTTC.

CDR3 loop: CASRFGSQGAGYNEQFF. The CDR3 DNA reads TGCGCCAGCAGATTTGGCTCGCAGGGGGCTGGCTACAATGAGCAGTTCTTC. This rearrangement joins TRBV5-1 to TRBJ2-1; TRBD1 aligns across 8 bases. Looked up from germline, CDR1 is SGHRS and CDR2 is YFSETQ. This CDR3 contains 17 residues. V shed 5 bases, J shed 3 bases, and the junction held 13 bases outside the gene matches.

In its sample, this clone was seen a few times. V gene TRBV27 combines with J gene TRBJ1-4, with TRBD1 matching over 8 bases. The length of the CDR3 is 16 residues. Germline V lookup: CDR1 MNHEY, CDR2 SMNVEV (reference sequence). The J segment lost 5 bases and the V segment lost 0 bases, leaving 5 bases of the junction unmatched. As DNA, the CDR3 is TGTGCCAGCAGTTTATCGGTGGACAGGGTGAATGAAAAACTGTTTTTT. The encoded protein is CASSLSVDRVNEKLFF.

The rearrangement links TRBV5-6 to TRBJ2-5; 8 bases are a match to TRBD1. This CDR3 is 16 amino acids long. Germline CDR1 and CDR2: SGHDT and YYEEEE. V trimming: 4 bases; J trimming: 0 bases; junction bases outside the gene matches: 8. The CDR3 DNA follows: TGTGCCAGCAGCAGAAGGACAGGGATGTACCAAGAGACCCAGTACTTC. Its protein is CASSRRTGMYQETQYF.

In this sample, this clone turned up once. The rearrangement links TRBV18 to TRBJ1-5; possibly TRBD1 for D (6 bases). The CDR3 sequence is 14 residues long. Germline V gene data show CDR1 as KGHSH and CDR2 as LQKENI. V lost 3 bases and J lost 5, with 11 bases in between. The chain's CDR3 is CASSPDRRDQPQHF. The CDR3 DNA reads as TGTGCCAGCTCACCGGACAGACGAGATCAGCCCCAGCATTTT.

The chain carries TRBV15 and TRBJ2-1; 13 bases match TRBD2. The CDR3 extends over 15 amino acids. The germline V gene has CDR1 LNHNV and CDR2 YYDKDF (reference sequence). The V segment lost 9 bases and the J segment 0 bases; nucleotides outside the gene matches: 2. CDR3 DNA: TGTGCCACGCGGACTAGCGGGAGCTCCTACAATGAGCAGTTCTTC. Translating it yields CATRTSGSSYNEQFF.

V is TRBV7-6 and J is TRBJ2-3, with TRBD2 identical over 10 bases. Germline V gives CDR1 SGHVS, CDR2 FNYEAQ. V gave up 5 bases and J gave up 6 bases; unmatched junction bases: 8. CDR3 length: 15 residues. The CDR3 DNA reads as TGTGCCAGCAGCCAGACTAGCGGGTTCCGGGATACGCAGTATTTT. This gives the protein CASSQTSGFRDTQYF.

This chain uses TRBV18 with TRBJ1-1; 8 positions agree with TRBD1. The ends lost 6 bases at V and 2 bases at J; junction bases unmatched: 8. Germline loops: CDR1 KGHSH, CDR2 LQKENI. The CDR3 extends over 15 amino acids. This CDR3 is CASSWTGQSNTEAFF. The CDR3 DNA is TGTGCCAGCTCCTGGACAGGGCAATCAAACACTGAAGCTTTCTTT.

The V gene is TRBV10-3, the J gene TRBJ2-7; 13 bases fit TRBD2. The CDR3 totals 16 residues. CDR1 and CDR2 from the germline V gene are ENHRY and SYGVKD. J was trimmed by 5 bases and V by 6 bases; bases with no gene match: 10. Here the CDR3 DNA reads TGTGCCATCAGCCCCCAACTAGCGGGAGGGAGAAACGAGCAGTACTTC. Protein product: CAISPQLAGGRNEQYF.

This clone was counted between two and nine times. The V call is TRBV30, the J call TRBJ1-1, with D uncertain. V was cut by 1 base and J by 1 base, with 4 bases left in between. Looked up from germline, CDR1 is GTSNPN and CDR2 is SVGIG (reference sequence). The CDR3 runs to 12 residues. CDR3 residues: CAWSGQNTEAFF. The CDR3 DNA reads TGTGCCTGGAGTGGACAGAACACTGAAGCTTTCTTT.

The V and J genes are TRBV5-4 and TRBJ1-2; 7 bases fit TRBD1. Germline V gives CDR1 SGHNT, CDR2 YYREEE (reference sequence). Unmatched junction bases numbered 8, after V lost 3 bases and J lost 6 bases. The CDR3 contains 14 residues. Here the CDR3 reads CASSYLDRAHGYTF. CDR3 sequence (DNA): TGTGCCAGCAGCTACCTTGACAGGGCCCATGGCTACACCTTC.

The V call is TRBV12-3 or TRBV12-4, the J call TRBJ1-2; 7 bases agree with TRBD1. CDR3 length: 13 amino acids. J was trimmed by 2 bases and V by 6 bases; bases with no gene match: 3. The CDR3 nucleotides read TGTGCCAGCAGGGACAGGAGGAACTATGGCTACACCTTC. It translates to CASRDRRNYGYTF.

The chain links TRBV28 to TRBJ2-7; D is perhaps TRBD1 (7 bases). The CDR3 runs 13 residues. CDR1 and CDR2 (germline): MDHEN, SYDVKM. V was shortened by 8 bases and J by 2 bases, with 13 bases between the two germline ends. As DNA, the CDR3 is TGTGCCAGCGTTACAGGGGAGGCCTACGAGCAGTACTTC. It translates to CASVTGEAYEQYF.

The chain combines TRBV14 with TRBJ1-5; the match to TRBD1 covers 11 bases. Germline assignment: CDR1 SGHDN and CDR2 FVKESK. Germline trimming cut 2 bases from V and 4 bases from J; bases unmatched to any gene: 4. CDR3 size: 16 residues. The CDR3 DNA is TGTGCCAGCAGCCAAAAAGGGACAGGGGGGAATCAGCCCCAGCATTTT. Translating gives CASSQKGTGGNQPQHF.

CDR3 region: CASVGTGNQPQHF. CDR3 coding DNA: TGTGCCAGTGTAGGGACAGGGAATCAGCCCCAGCATTTT. The chain combines TRBV6-5 with TRBJ1-5; 9 positions agree with TRBD1. CDR1 and CDR2 (germline): MNHEY, SVGAGI. Unmatched junction bases numbered 4, after V lost 9 bases and J lost 4 bases. This CDR3 spans 13 amino acids.

This rearrangement joins TRBV13 to TRBJ2-1; TRBD2 matches 14 bases. The trim removed 5 bases at V and 9 bases at J, leaving 6 bases unmatched. The germline CDR1 and CDR2 sequences are PRHDT and FYEKMQ (reference sequence). The CDR3 extends over 15 amino acids. The CDR3 is CASSVWTSGRSEQFF. The CDR3 region has the DNA TGTGCCAGCAGCGTGTGGACTAGCGGGAGGAGTGAGCAGTTCTTC.

CDR3 region: CASSPPGVPGNTIYF. For the CDR3, the DNA is TGTGCCAGCAGCCCGCCGGGAGTCCCTGGAAACACCATATATTTT. The chain recombines TRBV11-2 with TRBJ1-3; no definite D call. Per germline, CDR1 SGHAT and CDR2 FQNNGV. Trimming shortened V by 5 bases and J by 2 bases, and 13 bases separated the two germline ends. CDR3 length equals 15 residues.

The chain couples TRBV18 to TRBJ2-7; 8 bases are shared with TRBD1. Germline V gene data show CDR1 as KGHSH and CDR2 as LQKENI. The J segment lost 5 bases and the V segment lost 3 bases, leaving 12 bases of the junction unmatched. The CDR3 loop spans 16 amino acids. The CDR3 region is CASSPLGQGTPHEQYF. As DNA, the CDR3 is TGTGCCAGCTCACCGCTAGGACAGGGAACCCCCCACGAGCAGTACTTC.